This T cell receptor (beta chain) was sequenced in a study of blood T cell dynamics during melanoma immunotherapy. Time point meaning: pre-treatment baseline. No patient had earlier systemic cancer treatment, concurrent immunosuppressants, or another active cancer. V lost 8 bases, J lost 5 bases, and 8 bases stayed unmatched. The CDR3 spans 14 residues. Germline CDR1 reads LNHDA; CDR2 reads SQIVND (reference sequence). The assay was immunoSEQ multiplex PCR, and TCRdb's table has in-frame clones only and misses some. The repertoire holds around 14,000 clones, approximately 87% seen once, with approximately 4.2% in the top ten.

Sequencing was performed on blood, taken from a patient treated with checkpoint blockade. The chain employs TRBV19 and TRBJ1-5; 8 bases map to TRBD1. The TCR was taken from a human donor with melanoma. CDR3 bases: TGTGCCAGTCGAGGGACAGGAGGGGATCAGCCCCAGCATTTT. Translating it yields CASRGTGGDQPQHF.